This T cell receptor (beta chain) is drawn from a study of T-cell reconstitution after alpha-beta-depleted transplantation in children. Concerning this clonotype itself: The antigen is undetermined.

Library preparation (for TCRbeta) was performed with unique molecular identifiers. Each CDR3 protein is one row after TCRdb ran MiXCR on the PCR reads. The sample holds about 280,000 distinct CDR3 sequences, 11% seen once. Study results and caveats: From newly produced T cells came most of the T-cell counts and diversity one year after transplant.

The sequenced sample was peripheral blood, obtained 180 days after TCRalphabeta/CD19-depleted stem cell transplant. The TCR was taken from a male patient between 2 and 9 years old who had a stem cell transplant for chronic granulomatous disease, so the T cells may come from the graft donor.

The CDR3 sequence is CASSEVRGNYEQYF. In DNA form, the CDR3 reads TGTGCCAGCAGTGAAGTAAGGGGAAACTACGAGCAGTACTTC. This sequence joins TRBV2 and TRBJ2-7; tentative D call: TRBD1 (5 bases). V gave up 1 base and J gave up 3 bases, with 10 bases separating them. Per the germline V gene, CDR1 is SNHLY and CDR2 is FYNNEI. The CDR3 consists of 14 residues.